These 23 T cell receptor beta chains were sequenced from one sample in a study of graft-versus-host responses after intestinal transplantation. The protocol was immunoSEQ multiplex PCR, while the TCRdb copy is restricted to in-frame clones and leaves out a portion. This sample carries around 20,000 clones, roughly 90% of them seen once, and the ten largest clones take roughly 2.1%. The specimen was PBMCs, collected more than 350 days after transplant. Receptor source: a human patient who received an intestinal transplant, so some T cells may come from the graft donor.

This clone has just a few counts. J is TRBJ1-4 and V is TRBV10-1; D ambiguous. The germline V gene has CDR1 WNHNN and CDR2 SYGVQD (reference sequence). The CDR3 extends over 12 amino acids. V was trimmed by 6 bases and J by 6 bases, leaving 8 bases between them. CDR3 sequence reads: CASSASHEKLFF. Here the CDR3 DNA reads TGCGCCAGCAGCGCCTCACATGAAAAACTGTTTTTT.

Here the CDR3 reads CASSVAGGPDNEQFF. CDR3 in DNA: TGTGCCAGCAGCGTAGCGGGAGGGCCGGACAATGAGCAGTTCTTC. The gene calls are TRBV9 and TRBJ2-1; 8 bases map to TRBD2. The germline V gene encodes CDR1 SGDLS and CDR2 YYNGEE. CDR3 length: 15 residues. J was trimmed by 5 bases and V by 0 bases; bases with no gene match: 4.

The CDR3 reads CASSLSLNEQFF. DNA of the CDR3: TGCGCCAGCAGCTTGTCCCTCAATGAGCAGTTCTTC. This chain links TRBV5-1 with TRBJ2-1; D is unresolved. CDR3 length equals 12 residues. Trimming took 1 base from V and 6 from J, leaving 5 bases between them. Germline V gene lookup returns CDR1 SGHRS and CDR2 YFSETQ.

This chain links TRBV6-1 with TRBJ2-3, with TRBD2 matching 12 bases. The CDR3 extends over 15 amino acids. Trimming at V came to 5 bases and at J to 4 bases, leaving 4 bases not matched to a gene. The germline V gene has CDR1 MNHNS and CDR2 SASEGT. Written as DNA, the CDR3 is TGTGCCAGCAGTTCCCTAGCGGGGGGGCCAGATACGCAGTATTTT. Protein sequence: CASSSLAGGPDTQYF.

This chain joins TRBV13 and TRBJ2-3; 8 nucleotides agree with TRBD1. The CDR3 consists of 17 residues. Germline assignment: CDR1 PRHDT and CDR2 FYEKMQ (reference sequence). J was trimmed by 0 bases and V by 5 bases; bases with no gene match: 10. CDR3 DNA: TGTGCCAGCAGCCATGCTCTCGACAGGGGAAGCACAGATACGCAGTATTTT. It codes for CASSHALDRGSTDTQYF.

The V and J genes are TRBV6-5 and TRBJ1-1, with D possibly matching TRBD1 (5 bases). V lost 4 bases and J 6 bases, leaving 18 bases between the germline ends. The CDR3 has 15 residues. Germline V gene lookup returns CDR1 MNHEY and CDR2 SVGAGI. The DNA for the CDR3 is TGTGCCAGCAGTTGGGGACCGGACGTGGGGTCTGAAGCTTTCTTT. It translates to CASSWGPDVGSEAFF.

The chain is built from TRBV6-4 and TRBJ2-7; 11 nucleotides match TRBD2. The CDR3 has 14 amino acids. Germline lookup yields CDR1 MRHNA and CDR2 SNTAGT. V was clipped by 5 bases and J by 3 bases; unmatched bases: 3. CDR3 in amino acids: CASSLGTSGYEQYF. The CDR3 nucleotides are TGTGCCAGCAGTCTCGGGACTAGCGGCTACGAGCAGTACTTC.

CDR3 region: CASSETWAPGQPQHF. The CDR3 DNA is TGTGCCAGCAGTGAAACGTGGGCGCCGGGACAGCCCCAGCATTTT. The V gene is TRBV6-1, the J gene TRBJ1-5; D remains unclear. CDR1 is MNHNS, CDR2 SASEGT, per germline. The V end was cut by 2 bases, the J end by 7 bases, with 15 bases between. This CDR3 has 15 residues.

This sequence joins TRBV9 and TRBJ2-6; D gene uncertain. CDR3 length: 16 residues. V lost 0 bases, J lost 0 bases, and 7 bases lay in between. The germline gives CDR1 SGDLS, CDR2 YYNGEE. The CDR3 DNA sequence: TGTGCCAGCAGCGTAGATCCGCGCTCTGGGGCCAACGTCCTGACTTTC. Protein: CASSVDPRSGANVLTF. Looking up the rest from reference TRBV9 and TRBJ2-6 gives the full variable domain: DSGVTQTPKHLITATGQRVTLRCSPRSGDLSVYWYQQSLDQGLQFLIQYYNGEERAKGNILERFSAQQFPDLHSELNLSSLELGDSALYFCASSVDPRSGANVLTFGAGSRLTVL.

The chain carries TRBV28 and TRBJ1-5; 10 bases are shared with TRBD1. The CDR3 covers 17 residues. The V gene end was trimmed by 3 bases and the J gene end by 5 bases; junction bases not matched to a gene: 10. Germline assignment: CDR1 MDHEN and CDR2 SYDVKM. The DNA for the CDR3 is TGTGCCAGCAGTTTGTGGGAGAGACAGGGGGCGTATCAGCCCCAGCATTTT. Protein product: CASSLWERQGAYQPQHF.

V usage is TRBV28 and J usage is TRBJ1-2; D is perhaps TRBD1 (5 bases). V dropped 6 bases and J dropped 6 bases, with 14 bases sitting between them. Per germline, CDR1 MDHEN and CDR2 SYDVKM. This CDR3 is built from 13 residues. The CDR3 nucleotides are TGTGCCAGCAGCCCAGGGCTTACCCATGGCTACACCTTC. It specifies CASSPGLTHGYTF.

V is TRBV28 and J is TRBJ2-2, with 12 nucleotides matching TRBD1. The V gene's germline CDR1 is MDHEN and CDR2 SYDVKM. V dropped 5 bases and J dropped 5; count of bases not matched to a gene: 12. This CDR3 contains 18 residues. The CDR3 nucleotides read TGTGCCAGCAGTCCCCTTGGGACAGGGGGCCTTAGGACCGGGGAGCTGTTTTTT. This translates into CASSPLGTGGLRTGELFF. The variable domain in full, with the rest retrieved from reference TRBV28 and TRBJ2-2, is DVKVTQSSRYLVKRTGEKVFLECVQDMDHENMFWYRQDPGLGLRLIYFSYDVKMKEKGDIPEGYSVSREKKERFSLILESASTNQTSMYLCASSPLGTGGLRTGELFFGEGSRLTVL.

The genes are TRBV28 and TRBJ1-1; 7 positions agree with TRBD1. V lost 2 bases and J lost 4; bases outside the gene matches: 4. Germline V CDR1 and CDR2: MDHEN, SYDVKM. The CDR3 contains 14 residues. The CDR3 is CASSLKQGSTEAFF. CDR3 in DNA: TGTGCCAGCAGTTTAAAACAGGGGAGCACTGAAGCTTTCTTT.

The genes are TRBV6-9 and TRBJ2-7; D is perhaps TRBD2 (6 bases). The germline V gene has CDR1 MNHGY and CDR2 SVAAGI. V lost 3 bases, J lost 5 bases, and 17 bases lay in between. The CDR3 has 15 amino acids. The CDR3, as DNA: TGTGCCAGCAGTTACAAGGGGAGGTTACGGGACGAGCAGTACTTC. Protein sequence: CASSYKGRLRDEQYF.

This clone was picked up one time. V usage is TRBV2 and J usage is TRBJ2-5; 9 bases line up with TRBD2. V dropped 5 bases and J dropped 4; count of bases not matched to a gene: 8. This CDR3 contains 15 residues. The V gene's germline CDR1 is SNHLY and CDR2 FYNNEI. Here the CDR3 DNA reads TGTGCCAGCAGTCAGTTTAGCGGGGGAATAGAGACCCAGTACTTC. Its protein product is CASSQFSGGIETQYF. Using reference TRBV2 and TRBJ2-5 for the parts outside the CDR3, the full variable domain is EPEVTQTPSHQVTQMGQEVILRCVPISNHLYFYWYRQILGQKVEFLVSFYNNEISEKSEIFDDQFSVERPDGSNFTLKIRSTKLEDSAMYFCASSQFSGGIETQYFGPGTRLLVL.

This clone has just a few counts. This sequence joins TRBV5-1 and TRBJ2-3; 11 positions match TRBD2. The J segment lost 3 bases and the V segment lost 4 bases, leaving 10 bases of the junction unmatched. The germline V gene has CDR1 SGHRS and CDR2 YFSETQ. This CDR3 spans 17 amino acids. CDR3 amino acids: CASSELAGDWGTDTQYF. CDR3 bases: TGCGCCAGCAGCGAACTAGCGGGGGATTGGGGAACAGATACGCAGTATTTT.

This rearrangement joins TRBV9 to TRBJ2-5; the D gene could be TRBD1 or TRBD2 (5 bases each). The length of the CDR3 is 15 residues. V was pared by 0 bases and J by 2 bases, with 11 bases between. CDR1 is SGDLS and CDR2 is YYNGEE in the germline V gene. The CDR3 sequence: CASSVDGTQQETQYF. CDR3 DNA sequence: TGTGCCAGCAGCGTAGACGGGACCCAACAAGAGACCCAGTACTTC.

This clone was counted between two and nine times. V and J are TRBV11-2 and TRBJ1-5; a weak D match, TRBD1 (5 bases). The CDR3 loop spans 17 amino acids. The V gene lost 2 bases and the J gene lost 4 bases, with 18 bases spanning the gap. CDR1 SGHAT and CDR2 FQNNGV come from the germline V gene. CDR3 sequence reads: CASSLNGGGGPNQPQHF. The DNA of the CDR3 is TGTGCCAGCAGCTTAAATGGGGGGGGAGGCCCTAATCAGCCCCAGCATTTT.

J is TRBJ2-7 and V is TRBV6-1, with D unresolved. The V end lost 4 bases, the J end lost 5 bases, and 18 bases lay between the germline ends. The CDR3 runs to 15 residues. Germline V lookup: CDR1 MNHNS, CDR2 SASEGT. The CDR3 spells CASSAGPYPGDEQYF. DNA for the CDR3: TGTGCCAGCAGTGCTGGCCCGTATCCAGGCGACGAGCAGTACTTC.

V gene TRBV6-1 combines with J gene TRBJ1-5; TRBD1 matches 11 bases. The germline V gene has CDR1 MNHNS and CDR2 SASEGT. CDR3 size: 14 residues. The junction had 4 bases not matched to a gene; V was cut back by 8 bases and J by 4 bases. This CDR3 is CASRGQGVNQPQHF. The CDR3 DNA is TGTGCCAGCCGGGGACAGGGGGTTAATCAGCCCCAGCATTTT.

The CDR3 region has the DNA TGTGCCAGCAGCGAGGGACTAGCGGGATCTCAGTTCTTC. Translation gives CASSEGLAGSQFF. The chain couples TRBV9 to TRBJ2-1, with TRBD2 matching over 13 bases. CDR3 length equals 13 residues. CDR1 SGDLS and CDR2 YYNGEE come from the germline V gene. V shed 3 bases, J shed 13 bases, and the junction held 4 bases outside the gene matches. Filled out from reference TRBV9 and TRBJ2-1, the complete variable domain reads DSGVTQTPKHLITATGQRVTLRCSPRSGDLSVYWYQQSLDQGLQFLIQYYNGEERAKGNILERFSAQQFPDLHSELNLSSLELGDSALYFCASSEGLAGSQFFGPGTRLTVL.

V and J are TRBV6-1 and TRBJ2-3, with D tentatively TRBD2 (5 bases). The CDR3 totals 15 residues. Germline-derived CDR1 and CDR2 are MNHNS and SASEGT. V lost 3 bases, J lost 0 bases, and 10 bases lay in between. In DNA, the CDR3 is TGTGCCAGCAGTGAGCAGACGGGAAGCACAGATACGCAGTATTTT. It encodes CASSEQTGSTDTQYF.

The gene calls are TRBV2 and TRBJ2-5; D possibly corresponds to TRBD1 (6 bases). This CDR3 is 14 amino acids long. V shed 7 bases and J shed 4 bases, with 16 bases lying between them. The V gene's germline CDR1 is SNHLY and CDR2 FYNNEI. The CDR3 nucleotides are TGTGCCAGCAATTTGGGGGCGGACAGAGAGACCCAGTACTTC. Amino acid sequence: CASNLGADRETQYF.